This TCR beta chain was recovered during a study of cytomegalovirus exposure and HLA in healthy donors. With 60 Vbeta and 13 Jbeta primers, the PCR was carried out. Some clones are missing from TCRdb's copy, which holds only in-frame ones; the method was immunoSEQ multiplex PCR. The sample records 150,000 to 200,000 clones, approximately 80% being singletons. On this clone: What it recognizes is unknown.

CDR3 length equals 14 residues. Deletions cut 2 bases from V and 6 bases from J, with 13 bases between. Germline-derived CDR1 and CDR2 are MDHEN and SYDVKM. The study's findings and limits: Among the CMV-associated chains, three were confirmed in vitro as specific for CMV antigens.

The sample taken for sequencing was PBMCs. J is TRBJ1-1 and V is TRBV28, with a possible D match to TRBD1 (5 bases). The TCR comes from a woman aged 30 to 39 in good health and CMV-seronegative. The CDR3 coding sequence is TGTGCCAGCAGTTTACCAAGGAGGGACTCTGAAGCTTTCTTT. It yields the protein CASSLPRRDSEAFF.